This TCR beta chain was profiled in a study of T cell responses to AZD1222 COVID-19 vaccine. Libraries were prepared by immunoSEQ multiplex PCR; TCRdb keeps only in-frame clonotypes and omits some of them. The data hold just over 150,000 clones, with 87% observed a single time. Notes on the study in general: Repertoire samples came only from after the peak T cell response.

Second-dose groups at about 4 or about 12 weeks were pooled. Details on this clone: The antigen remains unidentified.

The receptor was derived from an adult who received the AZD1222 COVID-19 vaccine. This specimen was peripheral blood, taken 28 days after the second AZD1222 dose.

CDR3 residues: CASSTRTGTGGYTF. The CDR3 nucleotides are TGTGCCAGCAGTACCCGGACAGGGACCGGTGGCTACACCTTC. This chain joins TRBV28 and TRBJ1-2; TRBD1 agrees at 8 bases. The CDR3 is made up of 14 amino acids. V lost 5 bases, J lost 7 bases, and 9 bases stayed unmatched. CDR1 is MDHEN, CDR2 SYDVKM, per germline.